This TCR beta chain was recovered during a study of blood T cells in healthy people across ages. Each individual donor underwent a draw of around 9.8 milliliters of peripheral blood. The CDR3 is 14 amino acids. From germline, CDR1 is MNHNY and CDR2 SVGAGI (reference sequence). With 6 bases clipped from V and 7 bases from J, the junction kept 9 bases outside the gene matches. With respect to this clonotype: Its cognate antigen is unknown.

PCR was performed a second time for about 7 to 11 cycles using a sample-barcoded 5' primer and a J-beta primer mix. Each of the samples gave a minimum of 2.5 million paired-end reads that contained CDR3. TCRdb re-derived calls from the 5' RACE reads in MiXCR, one entry per CDR3 protein. The sample consists of 850,000 or so distinct CDR3 sequences, around 28% of them appearing once. Study results and caveats: Roughly linearly, TCR beta diversity per million T cells fell as age increased.

The sample was blood. The receptor was derived from an elderly woman in good health. The chain recombines TRBV6-6 with TRBJ1-2, with TRBD1 identical over 9 bases. CDR3 sequence: CASRESQGAAGYTF. The CDR3, as DNA: TGTGCCAGCAGGGAATCACAGGGGGCGGCTGGCTACACCTTC.